One sample yielded the 14 T cell receptor beta chains listed below, sequenced in a study of blood T cell repertoires in COVID-19. Here immunoSEQ multiplex PCR was the method, and the copy in TCRdb shows in-frame clones only, minus some. The sample has around 130,000 clones, 85% to 90% seen once. The sequenced material came from peripheral blood. The receptors come from a man over 45 with active or convalescent COVID-19.

This clone has a handful of counts. The genes are TRBV19 and TRBJ1-6; weak D call: TRBD1 (6 bases). The CDR3 runs to 14 residues. Germline CDR1 is LNHDA and CDR2 is SQIVND (reference sequence). Trimming stripped 5 bases from V and 7 bases from J, with 12 bases between. CDR3 sequence (DNA): TGTGCCAGTAGTTGGGACACCGCAAATTCACCCCTCCACTTT. This codes for CASSWDTANSPLHF.

V gene TRBV28 combines with J gene TRBJ1-5, with unresolved D. V was trimmed by 4 bases and J by 2 bases, leaving 9 bases between them. The CDR3 is 14 residues long. Per the germline V gene, CDR1 is MDHEN and CDR2 is SYDVKM. The CDR3 DNA reads TGTGCCAGCAGTTGGTGGCAGGGCAATCAGCCCCAGCATTTT. Translating it yields CASSWWQGNQPQHF.

This chain connects TRBV7-8 to TRBJ1-6, with 7 bases that match TRBD1. Unmatched junction bases numbered 6, after V lost 5 bases and J lost 2 bases. Germline assignment: CDR1 SGHVS and CDR2 FQNEAQ. The CDR3 runs to 16 residues. The CDR3: CASSTGVGTYNSPLHF. The DNA for the CDR3 is TGTGCCAGCAGCACAGGGGTTGGGACCTATAATTCACCCCTCCACTTT.

The chain is built from TRBV28 and TRBJ1-5; TRBD1 matches at 8 bases. Germline CDR1 MDHEN, CDR2 SYDVKM. With V trimmed by 5 bases and J by 1 base, 4 bases remained unmatched. This CDR3 comprises 15 residues. Here the CDR3 DNA reads TGTGCCAGCAGTACGACAGGGGAGAGCAATCAGCCCCAGCATTTT. Amino acid sequence: CASSTTGESNQPQHF.

The chain employs TRBV5-1 and TRBJ1-1, with D uncertain. Trimming cost V 0 bases and J 3 bases, with 6 bases left between them. The CDR3 has 13 amino acids. Germline CDR1 reads SGHRS; CDR2 reads YFSETQ. CDR3: CASSLETYTEAFF. The DNA for the CDR3 is TGCGCCAGCAGCTTGGAGACATACACTGAAGCTTTCTTT.

This chain links TRBV5-1 with TRBJ2-1; TRBD2 might be the D (7 bases). The V gene lost 4 bases and the J gene lost 3 bases, with 17 bases spanning the gap. Germline V gene lookup returns CDR1 SGHRS and CDR2 YFSETQ. This CDR3 is 16 amino acids long. CDR3 sequence reads: CASSPFPRGRYNEQFF. DNA for the CDR3: TGCGCCAGCAGCCCGTTCCCGCGGGGGCGCTACAATGAGCAGTTCTTC.

The chain has TRBV7-5 and TRBJ1-1; the DNA was not used to check the table's D call, TRBD1. TRBV7-5 is noted as a pseudogene. CDR3 length equals 14 residues. The CDR3 loop reads CVRSSYAGHGEAFF. CDR3 DNA: TGTGTCAGAAGCTCATATGCAGGACACGGCGAAGCTTTCTTT.

At least ten counts were recorded for this clone. The chain recombines TRBV30 with TRBJ2-2, with 7 bases matching TRBD1. V dropped 6 bases and J dropped 3; count of bases not matched to a gene: 4. Germline CDR1 is GTSNPN and CDR2 is SVGIG (reference sequence). The CDR3 has 13 amino acids. CDR3 sequence (DNA): TGTGCCTGCAGGGGGTTCTACACCGGGGAGCTGTTTTTT. Protein product: CACRGFYTGELFF.

Concerning this clone: One junction end does not reproduce the germline sequence, and a read error may be involved. The chain is built from TRBV2 and TRBJ2-5, with a possible D match to TRBD2 (5 bases). From germline, CDR1 is SNHLY and CDR2 FYNNEI. CDR3 length: 12 amino acids. The CDR3 reads CASGLTREAQYF. In DNA, the CDR3 is TGTGCCAGCGGACTGACAAGAGAGGCCCAGTACTTC.

CDR3 nucleotides: TGTGCCATCAGCTCGGACAGGGAGTACCAAGAGACCCAGTACTTC. Protein: CAISSDREYQETQYF. The gene calls are TRBV10-3 and TRBJ2-5; 8 bases map to TRBD1. The germline V gene has CDR1 ENHRY and CDR2 SYGVKD. The CDR3 extends over 15 amino acids. J gave up 0 bases and V 6 bases, and 6 bases lay outside the gene matches.

J is TRBJ2-1 and V is TRBV7-2; D gene ambiguous. V lost 1 base, J lost 0 bases, and 10 bases lay in between. Germline CDR1 and CDR2: SGHTA and FQGNSA. CDR3 length equals 16 residues. CDR3 nucleotide sequence: TGTGCCAGCAGCTTAGTGTCGGGTTCCTCCTACAATGAGCAGTTCTTC. It is translated as CASSLVSGSSYNEQFF.

This clone was seen a single time. The V and J genes are TRBV15 and TRBJ2-7; TRBD2 aligns across 10 bases. This CDR3 contains 15 residues. Germline lookup yields CDR1 LNHNV and CDR2 YYDKDF (reference sequence). V shed 0 bases and J 4 bases; nucleotides not matched to a gene: 3. The CDR3 DNA reads TGTGCCACCAGCAGAGATAGCGGGAGGAGGTACGAGCAGTACTTC. Encoded protein: CATSRDSGRRYEQYF.

This clone showed up just a few times. The chain recombines TRBV9 with TRBJ2-2; D is possibly TRBD2 (5 bases). CDR3 length: 16 residues. Germline V gives CDR1 SGDLS, CDR2 YYNGEE. Trimming cost V 1 base and J 0 bases, with 10 bases left between them. CDR3 loop: CASSVRRTANTGELFF. CDR3 in DNA: TGTGCCAGCAGCGTAAGGAGGACGGCGAACACCGGGGAGCTGTTTTTT.

This clone was recorded only once. The chain carries TRBV3-1 (or the pseudogene TRBV3-2) and TRBJ2-1, with 8 bases aligning to TRBD2. This CDR3 is 16 amino acids long. The V gene end was trimmed by 2 bases and the J gene end by 3 bases; junction bases not matched to a gene: 6. The germline gives CDR1 LGHDT, CDR2 YNNKEL (reference sequence). The CDR3 region is CASSQPGRAIYNEQFF. The DNA of the CDR3 is TGTGCCAGCAGCCAACCCGGGAGGGCCATCTACAATGAGCAGTTCTTC.